A single sample is the source of the 19 T cell receptor beta chains below, sequenced in a study of CD8 T cells in ankylosing spondylitis. Each CDR3 protein gets one entry after TCRdb re-called the 5' RACE reads with MiXCR. Of more than 60,000 distinct CDR3 sequences in the sample, roughly 5.3% are singletons; the top ten hold approximately 2%. Sequencing input: blood, either unsorted or a sorted T cell fraction (not recorded which). These receptors were taken from a male donor with ankylosing spondylitis or in good health (not recorded which).

This clonotype was seen ten or more times. The chain employs TRBV29-1 and TRBJ1-5; TRBD1 matches at 7 bases. Losses at the gene ends were 7 bases for V and 2 bases for J; bases not matched to a gene: 8. Germline V gene data show CDR1 as SQVTM and CDR2 as ANQGSEA. The CDR3 length is 14 residues. CDR3 sequence: CSANQGGGNQPQHF. The CDR3 nucleotides read TGCAGCGCAAACCAGGGGGGTGGCAATCAGCCCCAGCATTTT.

This clonotype was picked up many times. The chain has TRBV7-9 and TRBJ2-1; D gene ambiguous. V shed 1 base and J shed 14 bases, with 12 bases lying between them. The germline CDR1 and CDR2 sequences are SEHNR and FQNEAQ (reference sequence). The CDR3 contains 12 residues. DNA of the CDR3: TGTGCCAGCAGCTTAGAGCGTACCCGAGAGTTCTTC. Translated, it gives CASSLERTREFF.

V gene TRBV18 combines with J gene TRBJ2-2; 7 positions match TRBD2. Germline CDR1 is KGHSH and CDR2 is LQKENI. The J segment lost 3 bases and the V segment lost 3 bases, leaving 4 bases of the junction unmatched. The CDR3 length is 15 residues. CDR3 sequence: CASSPLRGDTGELFF. CDR3 DNA sequence: TGTGCCAGCTCACCTCTCCGGGGGGACACCGGGGAGCTGTTTTTT.

Ten or more counts support this clonotype. V and J are TRBV4-3 and TRBJ2-2; no clear D gene. V lost 0 bases, J lost 2 bases, and 4 bases lay in between. CDR1 LGHNA and CDR2 YSLEER come from the germline V gene. The CDR3 runs to 14 residues. CDR3: CASSQDFNTGELFF. DNA for the CDR3: TGCGCCAGCAGCCAAGATTTTAACACCGGGGAGCTGTTTTTT.

This clonotype was recorded many times. This chain connects TRBV24-1 to TRBJ2-3; 13 bases are shared with TRBD2. The germline V gene encodes CDR1 KGHDR and CDR2 SFDVKD. The CDR3 totals 18 residues. Losses at the gene ends were 2 bases for V and 0 bases for J; bases not matched to a gene: 4. The CDR3 sequence is CATSDSGLAGRSTDTQYF. Written as DNA, the CDR3 is TGTGCCACCAGTGATTCGGGACTAGCGGGACGTAGCACAGATACGCAGTATTTT.

This clonotype has a count of ten or more. The chain carries TRBV4-1 and TRBJ2-3; 7 bases agree with TRBD1. CDR3 length: 14 residues. The germline CDR1 and CDR2 sequences are MGHRA and YSYEKL. The V segment lost 4 bases and the J segment 4 bases; nucleotides outside the gene matches: 5. The CDR3 protein is CASSLRQGADTQYF. The CDR3 DNA sequence: TGCGCCAGCAGCCTACGACAGGGTGCAGATACGCAGTATTTT.

This clonotype was counted many times. The chain recombines TRBV28 with TRBJ2-7, with 7 nucleotides matching TRBD1. Germline V gene lookup returns CDR1 MDHEN and CDR2 SYDVKM. V was clipped by 6 bases and J by 5 bases; unmatched bases: 4. The length of the CDR3 is 12 residues. CDR3 sequence reads: CASRGQANEQYF. The CDR3 bases are TGTGCCAGCAGAGGACAGGCAAACGAGCAGTACTTC.

Only a few counts were recorded for this clonotype. The chain carries TRBV25-1 and TRBJ2-1; D is uncertain. The V gene's germline CDR1 is MGHDK and CDR2 SYGVNS. CDR3 length: 12 amino acids. Trimming cost V 3 bases and J 4 bases, with 4 bases left between them. The CDR3, as DNA: TGTGCCAGCAGTGAGGGTTACAATGAGCAGTTCTTC. It codes for CASSEGYNEQFF.

This clonotype came up a few times. The chain combines TRBV9 with TRBJ2-1; TRBD1 agrees at 10 bases. The junction had 8 bases not matched to a gene; V was cut back by 4 bases and J by 4 bases. Germline loops: CDR1 SGDLS, CDR2 YYNGEE. The CDR3 spans 16 residues. Written as DNA, the CDR3 is TGTGCCAGCAGCATCCTAGGACAGGGGGATTACAATGAGCAGTTCTTC. It specifies CASSILGQGDYNEQFF. Full variable domain (missing parts from reference TRBV9 and TRBJ2-1): DSGVTQTPKHLITATGQRVTLRCSPRSGDLSVYWYQQSLDQGLQFLIQYYNGEERAKGNILERFSAQQFPDLHSELNLSSLELGDSALYFCASSILGQGDYNEQFFGPGTRLTVL.

This clonotype has ten or more counts. The chain carries TRBV30 and TRBJ1-1; perhaps TRBD1 as D (6 bases). This CDR3 region has 15 residues. Germline loops: CDR1 GTSNPN, CDR2 SVGIG (reference sequence). The V and J ends lost 7 bases and 0 bases respectively, with 18 bases between them. CDR3 sequence (DNA): TGTGCCTTTCGAACAGGGACTATTATGAACACTGAAGCTTTCTTT. Its protein is CAFRTGTIMNTEAFF.

In this sample, this clonotype turned up many times. The V gene is TRBV20-1, the J gene TRBJ2-5; TRBD2 agrees at 8 bases. This CDR3 has 14 amino acids. Germline CDR1 and CDR2: DFQATT and SNEGSKA (reference sequence). The V gene end was trimmed by 6 bases and the J gene end by 4 bases; junction bases not matched to a gene: 10. As DNA, the CDR3 is TGCAGTGCCCCGTTTCAGCGGGGGCTAGAGACCCAGTACTTC. It is translated as CSAPFQRGLETQYF.

This clonotype was seen repeatedly, ten times or more. The chain joins TRBV28 to TRBJ1-4; 7 bases fit TRBD1. The germline V gene has CDR1 MDHEN and CDR2 SYDVKM. The CDR3 runs to 14 residues. J gave up 7 bases and V 7 bases, and 9 bases lay outside the gene matches. This chain's CDR3 is CASKQGGSGEKLFF. The CDR3, as DNA: TGTGCCAGCAAACAAGGGGGCAGCGGTGAAAAACTGTTTTTT.

This clonotype was observed at least ten times. The CDR3 sequence: CATSDSFRDSHEQYF. CDR3 nucleotide sequence: TGTGCCACCAGTGATTCGTTCAGGGATAGTCACGAGCAGTACTTC. V gene TRBV24-1 combines with J gene TRBJ2-7; TRBD1 might be the D (5 bases). V dropped 2 bases and J dropped 5 bases, with 15 bases sitting between them. The length of the CDR3 is 15 residues. Germline values: CDR1 KGHDR, CDR2 SFDVKD.

This clonotype appeared many times. V and J are TRBV10-3 and TRBJ2-3, with a possible D match to TRBD2 (5 bases). V lost 7 bases to trimming and J lost 0 bases, with 20 bases between them. CDR3 size: 17 residues. Looked up from germline, CDR1 is ENHRY and CDR2 is SYGVKD. In nucleotides, the CDR3 is TGTGCCATCAACAGTGCTGGAGGCAGGAGTAGCACAGATACGCAGTATTTT. Translation: CAINSAGGRSSTDTQYF.

This clonotype has a count of ten or more. V usage is TRBV5-1 and J usage is TRBJ2-1, with 13 positions matching TRBD2. In germline, CDR1 is SGHRS, CDR2 YFSETQ. J was trimmed by 8 bases and V by 3 bases; bases with no gene match: 2. The CDR3 is made up of 14 amino acids. CDR3 sequence (DNA): TGCGCCAGCAGCTGGGGGACTAGCGGGGATGAGCAGTTCTTC. Its translation is CASSWGTSGDEQFF.

This clonotype was recorded at least ten times. V and J are TRBV5-1 and TRBJ2-3, with 8 bases fitting TRBD2. V dropped 5 bases and J dropped 4; count of bases not matched to a gene: 9. This CDR3 region has 15 residues. CDR1 and CDR2 (germline): SGHRS, YFSETQ. The CDR3 protein is CASRGLAGTSDTQYF. The CDR3 DNA is TGCGCCAGCAGGGGCTTAGCGGGGACCTCAGATACGCAGTATTTT.

The sample holds many counts of this clonotype. This rearrangement joins TRBV20-1 to TRBJ2-7; no definite D call. The V end lost 4 bases, the J end lost 0 bases, and 13 bases lay between the germline ends. Looked up from germline, CDR1 is DFQATT and CDR2 is SNEGSKA (reference sequence). This CDR3 is 14 amino acids long. The CDR3 DNA sequence: TGCAGTGCTACAACCCCAGTGCTCTCCTACGAGCAGTACTTC. It specifies CSATTPVLSYEQYF.

This clonotype has at least ten counts. The chain carries TRBV27 and TRBJ2-7; TRBD1 matches at 9 bases. The V gene end was trimmed by 5 bases and the J gene end by 11 bases; junction bases not matched to a gene: 10. CDR1 and CDR2 (germline): MNHEY, SMNVEV (reference sequence). The CDR3 runs 13 residues. In DNA, the CDR3 is TGTGCCAGCAGTCCTAGGGAGGGGACAGGGAAGTACTTC. This encodes CASSPREGTGKYF.

This clonotype was counted ten times or more. The rearrangement links TRBV6-2 or TRBV6-3 to TRBJ1-5; 8 nucleotides match TRBD1. The CDR3 extends over 18 amino acids. Germline CDR1 reads MNHEY; CDR2 reads SVGEGT. V shed 6 bases, J shed 4 bases, and the junction held 17 bases outside the gene matches. CDR3 in DNA: TGTGCCAGCAGATACAGGTCCAGGGGGCGCCTATGGAATCAGCCCCAGCATTTT. This translates into CASRYRSRGRLWNQPQHF.